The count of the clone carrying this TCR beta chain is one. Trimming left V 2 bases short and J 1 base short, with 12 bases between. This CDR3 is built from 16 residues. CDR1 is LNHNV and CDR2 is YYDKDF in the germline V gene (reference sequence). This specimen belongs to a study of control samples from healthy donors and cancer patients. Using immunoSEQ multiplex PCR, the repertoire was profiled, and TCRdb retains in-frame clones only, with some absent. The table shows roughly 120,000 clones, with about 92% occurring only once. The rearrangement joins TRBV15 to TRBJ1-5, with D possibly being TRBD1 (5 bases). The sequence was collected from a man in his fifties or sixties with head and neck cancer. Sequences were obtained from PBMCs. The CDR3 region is CATSRPGHISNQPQHF. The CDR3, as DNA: TGTGCCACCAGCAGACCGGGGCACATAAGCAATCAGCCCCAGCATTTT.